A selection of T cell receptor delta chains follows, all from one sample in a study of gamma-delta chains in newborns, infants, children. TCRdb used CATT to re-call clones from the reads. This table holds 3,500 to 5,500 delta-chain clones, more than 5% found once. The sequenced sample consisted of blood. These receptors were collected from a child who was a newborn, infant or young child, either healthy, febrile or measles-vaccinated (not recorded which). The CDR3 runs from the conserved cysteine through the conserved F or W. D genes are given only for firm matches. The size field is filled for only some rows; it gives once, few, many or a size class.

d_gene	abundance	v_gene	j_gene	CDR3aa	CDR3nt
TRDD3	-	TRDV2	TRDJ3	CACDYWGIRGSWDTRQMFF	TGTGCCTGTGACTACTGGGGGATACGCGGCTCCTGGGACACCCGACAGATGTTTTTC
TRDD3	-	TRDV2	TRDJ2	CACDTLLGDLTAQLFF	TGTGCCTGTGACACTTTACTGGGGGATTTGACAGCACAACTCTTCTTT
TRDD3	-	TRDV2	TRDJ1	CACDTGGYVDKLIF	TGTGCCTGTGACACCGGCGGATACGTGGATAAACTCATCTTT
TRDD3	few	TRDV2	TRDJ3	CACDTVLGDSVSSWDTRQMFF	TGTGCCTGTGACACCGTACTGGGGGATTCGGTTAGCTCCTGGGACACCCGACAGATGTTTTTC
TRDD3	-	TRDV2	TRDJ3	CACDTVRIRSSWDTRQMFF	TGTGCCTGTGACACCGTAAGGATACGGAGCTCCTGGGACACCCGACAGATGTTTTTC
TRDD3	-	TRDV2	TRDJ3	CACDTVLGDQRSWDTRQMFF	TGTGCCTGTGACACCGTACTGGGGGACCAAAGGTCCTGGGACACCCGACAGATGTTTTTC
-	few	TRDV1	TRDJ1	CALGELVPGAMYTDKLIF	TGTGCTCTTGGGGAACTGGTGCCGGGGGCAATGTACACCGATAAACTCATCTTT
TRDD3	few	TRDV2	TRDJ1	CACTGGYDKLIF	TGCGCCTGTACTGGGGGATACGATAAACTCATCTTT
TRDD3	medium-sized	TRDV2	TRDJ2	CACDTVGGIRATAQLFF	TGTGCCTGTGACACCGTGGGGGGGATACGAGCGACAGCACAACTCTTCTTT
-	few	TRDV2	TRDJ1	CACDTVGGYTDKLIF	TGTGCCTGTGACACCGTGGGGGGGTACACCGATAAACTCATCTTT
TRDD3	few	TRDV2	TRDJ2	CACDYWGTAQLFF	TGTGCCTGTGACTACTGGGGGACAGCACAACTCTTCTTT
-	medium-sized	TRDV2	TRDJ1	CACDTVGNGGTDKLIF	TGTGCCTGTGACACCGTGGGGAACGGGGGAACCGATAAACTCATCTTT
-	few	TRDV2	TRDJ3	CACDTGGYSSSWDTRQMFF	TGTGCCTGTGACACCGGTGGATACTCTAGCTCCTGGGACACCCGACAGATGTTTTTC
-	few	TRDV1	TRDJ2	CALGEYRGPTAQLFF	TGTGCTCTTGGGGAATACAGGGGGCCGACAGCACAACTCTTCTTT
-	medium-sized	TRDV2	TRDJ3	CACDTVWPSWDTRQMFF	TGTGCCTGTGACACCGTCTGGCCCTCCTGGGACACCCGACAGATGTTTTTC
TRDD3	few	TRDV2	TRDJ3	CACDTSGGYRSSWDTRQMFF	TGTGCCTGTGACACATCAGGGGGATACAGGAGCTCCTGGGACACCCGACAGATGTTTTTC
TRDD3	-	TRDV1	TRDJ1	CALGAPSSNPLTGGYLEYTDKLIF	TGTGCTCTTGGGGCGCCTTCCTCTAACCCCCTTACTGGGGGATACTTGGAGTACACCGATAAACTCATCTTT
TRDD3	-	TRDV2	TRDJ3	CACDFVLGDISWDTRQMFF	TGTGCCTGTGACTTCGTACTGGGGGATATATCCTGGGACACCCGACAGATGTTTTTC
TRDD3	few	TRDV2	TRDJ3	CACDTAGIRSSWDTRQMFF	TGTGCCTGTGACACCGCGGGGATACGTAGCTCCTGGGACACCCGACAGATGTTTTTC
TRDD2	-	TRDV1	TRDJ1	CALGEPPLPRGRTYTDKLIF	TGTGCTCTTGGGGAACCCCCCCTTCCTAGGGGACGCACGTATACCGATAAACTCATCTTT
TRDD3	medium-sized	TRDV2	TRDJ2	CACDILGDMTAQLFF	TGTGCCTGTGACATACTGGGGGATATGACAGCACAACTCTTCTTT
TRDD3	few	TRDV2	TRDJ3	CACDALLGDTWDTRQMFF	TGTGCCTGTGACGCTTTACTGGGGGATACCTGGGACACCCGACAGATGTTTTTC
TRDD3	few	TRDV2	TRDJ3	CACDTSVLGDTSSWDTRQMFF	TGTGCCTGTGACACCTCAGTACTGGGGGATACGAGCTCCTGGGACACCCGACAGATGTTTTTC
TRDD3	-	TRDV2	TRDJ3	CACDTILGASSWDTRQMFF	TGTGCCTGTGACACCATACTGGGGGCCAGCTCCTGGGACACCCGACAGATGTTTTTC
-	few	TRDV2	TRDJ1	CACDEVGDTDKLIF	TGTGCCTGTGACGAAGTGGGGGACACCGATAAACTCATCTTT
TRDD3	few	TRDV2	TRDJ3	CACDTIRNWGMPSSWDTRQMFF	TGTGCCTGTGACACGATCCGTAACTGGGGGATGCCGAGCTCCTGGGACACCCGACAGATGTTTTTC
-	-	TRDV2	TRDJ3	CACDTWGPSSWDTRQMFF	TGTGCCTGTGACACCTGGGGGCCCAGCTCCTGGGACACCCGACAGATGTTTTTC
TRDD3	large	TRDV2	TRDJ1	CACDILGDTYTDKLIF	TGTGCCTGTGACATACTGGGGGATACGTACACCGATAAACTCATCTTT
TRDD3	-	TRDV2	TRDJ3	CACDETGGYASWDTRQMFF	TGTGCCTGTGACGAGACTGGGGGATACGCCTCCTGGGACACCCGACAGATGTTTTTC
TRDD3	medium-sized	TRDV2	TRDJ1	CACDLLGGSDKLIF	TGTGCCTGTGACTTACTGGGGGGTAGCGATAAACTCATCTTT
TRDD3	-	TRDV1	TRDJ1	CALGARLAGDTGDTDKLIF	TGTGCTCTTGGGGCCCGCTTAGCGGGGGATACGGGGGACACCGATAAACTCATCTTT
TRDD3	few	TRDV2	TRDJ3	CACDTVTGGPRSWDTRQMFF	TGTGCCTGTGACACCGTAACTGGGGGACCACGCTCCTGGGACACCCGACAGATGTTTTTC
-	-	TRDV2	TRDJ3	CACDTVLASSWDTRQMFF	TGTGCCTGTGACACCGTACTGGCCAGCTCCTGGGACACCCGACAGATGTTTTTC
TRDD3	few	TRDV3	TRDJ1	CAFNILHYWGITTDKLIF	TGTGCCTTCAACATCCTACATTACTGGGGGATTACCACCGATAAACTCATCTTT
TRDD3	medium-sized	TRDV2	TRDJ3	CACDTWGIFSSWDTRQMFF	TGTGCCTGTGACACCTGGGGGATTTTTAGCTCCTGGGACACCCGACAGATGTTTTTC
-	few	TRDV1	TRDJ1	CALGELRYTDKLIF	TGTGCTCTTGGGGAACTTCGTTACACCGATAAACTCATCTTT
TRDD3	-	TRDV2	TRDJ3	CACDVGGYGRDTRQMFF	TGTGCCTGTGACGTTGGGGGATACGGCCGGGACACCCGACAGATGTTTTTC
TRDD3	medium-sized	TRDV2	TRDJ2	CACDTGWGYAVPQLFF	TGTGCCTGTGACACCGGCTGGGGATACGCCGTCCCACAACTCTTCTTT
TRDD3	-	TRDV2	TRDJ3	CACDSLYWGIRSWDTRQMFF	TGTGCCTGTGACTCCCTGTACTGGGGGATACGCTCCTGGGACACCCGACAGATGTTTTTC
-	few	TRDV1	TRDJ1	CALGPIPERGWVYTDKLIF	TGTGCTCTTGGGCCTATCCCGGAGCGGGGATGGGTTTACACCGATAAACTCATCTTT
TRDD3	medium-sized	TRDV2	TRDJ3	CACDKLGGSWDTRQMFF	TGTGCCTGTGACAAACTGGGGGGCTCCTGGGACACCCGACAGATGTTTTTC
TRDD3	-	TRAV29/DV5	TRDJ2	CAASALDPDWGIRRTAQLFF	TGTGCAGCAAGCGCGCTCGACCCTGACTGGGGGATACGCCGGACAGCACAACTCTTCTTT
TRDD3	few	TRDV2	TRDJ1	CACDPLLGDTQGSSHTDKLIF	TGTGCCTGTGACCCCCTACTGGGGGATACGCAGGGTTCCTCACACACCGATAAACTCATCTTT
TRDD3	-	TRDV1	TRDJ1	CALGPRGWYRPTVGDLTDKLIF	TGTGCTCTTGGGCCACGTGGTTGGTACCGACCTACCGTGGGGGACCTCACCGATAAACTCATCTTT
-	medium-sized	TRDV2	TRDJ1	CACDTVGYTDKLIF	TGTGCCTGTGACACCGTTGGGTACACCGATAAACTCATCTTT
-	-	TRDV2	TRDJ3	CACDTGWSPTSWDTRQMFF	TGTGCCTGTGACACCGGATGGAGCCCAACATCCTGGGACACCCGACAGATGTTTTTC
-	-	TRDV1	TRDJ2	CALGNDALTAQLFF	TGTGCTCTTGGGAACGACGCTTTGACAGCACAACTCTTCTTT